This T cell receptor beta chain was retrieved from a study of human T cells and chemical hapten exposure. Germline V gives CDR1 SGHAT, CDR2 FQDESV (reference sequence). The ends lost 0 bases at V and 10 bases at J; junction bases unmatched: 4. The CDR3 covers 15 residues. TCRdb fed the RACE reads into MiXCR, producing one record per CDR3 protein. Altogether fewer than 350,000 distinct CDR3 sequences are present, roughly 8% being singletons, with the ten largest covering 1.2%. On this clonotype: Its antigen is currently unknown.

Described time point: pre-sensitization, week 0. Treatment here: therapeutic diphenylcyclopropenone sensitization with weekly scalp DPC. Study-wide findings and caveats: Donors had alopecia, so their immune response may differ from healthy people's.

The chain uses TRBV11-1 and TRBJ2-1; 12 positions match TRBD2. The clonotype was recovered from a man aged 18-30 years with alopecia areata. Some clones in this sample may be carry-over from other donors' samples. Specimen: whole blood, collected in connection with sensitization to the hapten diphenylcyclopropenone (DPC). The CDR3 region is CASSLALAGGREQFF. CDR3 sequence (DNA): TGTGCCAGCAGCTTAGCTCTAGCGGGGGGGCGAGAGCAGTTCTTC.